This T cell receptor beta chain was recorded in a study of tissue T cells after allogeneic stem cell transplantation. The study, taken as a whole, reports: Motif-based clustering found tissue-specific repertoire signatures shared across patients, though few clones were shared.

The V gene's germline CDR1 is SEHNR and CDR2 FQNEAQ (reference sequence). This CDR3 has 16 amino acids. V was pared by 1 base and J by 0 bases, with 10 bases between. Sequencing of TCRbeta CDR3 at survey depth gave sequences and template counts. Only in-frame clones appear in the TCRdb table, and some are missing; sequencing was by immunoSEQ multiplex PCR. The sample carries tens of thousands of clones, roughly 92% recorded once. Comment on this clone: Its antigen is as yet unknown.

Sequences were derived from blood, sampled before transplantation. The chain links TRBV7-9 to TRBJ1-3, with D possibly TRBD1 on 5 matching bases. This TCR came from a woman aged 35 to 70 who later had graft-versus-host disease after an allogeneic stem cell transplant. This chain's CDR3 is CASSLGQPNSGNTIYF. CDR3 coding DNA: TGTGCCAGCAGCTTAGGACAGCCCAACTCTGGAAACACCATATATTTT.